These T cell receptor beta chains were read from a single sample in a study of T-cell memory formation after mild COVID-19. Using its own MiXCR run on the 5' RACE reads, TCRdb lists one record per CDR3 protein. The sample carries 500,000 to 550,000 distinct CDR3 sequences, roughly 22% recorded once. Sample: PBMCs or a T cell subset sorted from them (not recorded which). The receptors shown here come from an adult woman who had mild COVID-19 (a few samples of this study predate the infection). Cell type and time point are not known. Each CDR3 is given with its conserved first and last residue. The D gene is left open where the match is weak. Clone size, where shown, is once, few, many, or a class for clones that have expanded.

TGTGCCAGCAGCGCACGGGACAGCGCATACATTAACTATGGCTACACCTTC	CASSARDSAYINYGYTF	TRBV9	TRBJ1-2	few	TRBD1
TGTGCCAGTAGTATCCTGACAGGGACGGCGGGGGTTATCGCGGATGAGCAGTTCTTC	CASSILTGTAGVIADEQFF	TRBV19	TRBJ2-1	.	.
TGCAGTGCTAGAGATCATGGGGGGGGCACAGATACGCAGTATTTT	CSARDHGGGTDTQYF	TRBV20-1	TRBJ2-3	.	TRBD2
TGTGCCAGCAGTTCGGAGCCAACCAGCTCCTACAATGAGCAGTTCTTC	CASSSEPTSSYNEQFF	TRBV28	TRBJ2-1	few	.
TGCGCCAGCAGCTTGACCAGCGGGCCGGCGGGCGGGGAGCTGTTTTTT	CASSLTSGPAGGELFF	TRBV5-1	TRBJ2-2	few	.
TGCAGCGCCCGCCTTAGCGGGGTTTCCTACAATGAGCAGTTCTTC	CSARLSGVSYNEQFF	TRBV29-1	TRBJ2-1	.	TRBD2
TGCGCCAGCACGACGCAGGGGAACACTGGGGCCAACGTCCTGACTTTC	CASTTQGNTGANVLTF	TRBV5-1	TRBJ2-6	few	.
TGCGCCAGCAGCTTCCTCGGGTTTGAAGCTTTCTTT	CASSFLGFEAFF	TRBV5-1	TRBJ1-1	.	.
TGTGCCAGCAGTCGTTCCGGGACTAGTTCCTACAATGAGCAGTTCTTC	CASSRSGTSSYNEQFF	TRBV27	TRBJ2-1	many	TRBD2
TGCAGTGCTTCCCGCCGCGGGCGGGAACAGCCCCAGCATTTT	CSASRRGREQPQHF	TRBV20-1	TRBJ1-5	few	.
TGCAGTGCTGCCCCCCCTGGCGGCTACTACAATGAGCAGTTCTTC	CSAAPPGGYYNEQFF	TRBV20-1	TRBJ2-1	few	.
TGCAGTGCTAGAGGGCTCTTACCTTACAATGAGCAGTTCTTC	CSARGLLPYNEQFF	TRBV20-1	TRBJ2-1	.	.
TGTGCCAGCAGTACCGGGACTAGCGGTAGAGAGACCCAGTACTTC	CASSTGTSGRETQYF	TRBV2	TRBJ2-5	.	TRBD2
TGTGCCAGCAGTATTTCCCTCAGGGGAGCCCACGAGCAGTACTTC	CASSISLRGAHEQYF	TRBV12-3/TRBV12-4	TRBJ2-7	once	.
TGTGCCAGCAGCTCACCGACTAGCGGGAGAGGCGAGCAGTACTTC	CASSSPTSGRGEQYF	TRBV7-8	TRBJ2-7	.	TRBD2
TGCGCCAGCAGCCCCAGTTCGGGGGGGCGCGATGAGCAGTTCTTC	CASSPSSGGRDEQFF	TRBV5-1	TRBJ2-1	few	TRBD2
TGTGCCAGCAGTTATTTGTCCCCGGGGCGGAACACTGAAGCTTTCTTT	CASSYLSPGRNTEAFF	TRBV6-6	TRBJ1-1	.	.
TGTGCCAGCAGCTTAGCGAACAGCCCGGGCACTGAAGCTTTCTTT	CASSLANSPGTEAFF	TRBV7-8	TRBJ1-1	.	.
TGTGCCAGCAGCTTACGAGGCCCCTCTGGGGCCAACGTCCTGACTTTC	CASSLRGPSGANVLTF	TRBV7-8	TRBJ2-6	.	.
TGTGCCAGCAGCTTTGGGGGGCCCACTGAAGCTTTCTTT	CASSFGGPTEAFF	TRBV5-4	TRBJ1-1	.	.
TGCAGCGTTGAGCTCCGATCCGGGACAGGGTACGAGCAGTACTTC	CSVELRSGTGYEQYF	TRBV29-1	TRBJ2-7	many	TRBD1
TGCAGCGTTGCAGGGACAGGGGGTGGGCCCCAGCATTTT	CSVAGTGGGPQHF	TRBV29-1	TRBJ1-5	.	TRBD1
TGTGCCAGCAGTTTAGCGGAGACTACCTATTGGGGCTACACCTTC	CASSLAETTYWGYTF	TRBV12-3/TRBV12-4	TRBJ1-2	.	.
TGTGCCAGCAGCTTGGGCCCAGGCTACGAGCAGTACTTC	CASSLGPGYEQYF	TRBV5-4	TRBJ2-7	.	.